This record concerns one T cell receptor (beta chain) sequence. Germline CDR1 and CDR2: MNHEY and SVGAGI. The V end was cut by 7 bases, the J end by 3 bases, with 16 bases between. The CDR3 length is 15 residues. MiXCR, run by TCRdb on the RT-PCR reads, gives a single entry per CDR3 protein. Of approximately 720,000 distinct CDR3 sequences detected, 12% to 15% appear once; the ten largest clones hold just over 3.5%. The sequencing sample was made of memory CD4+ T cells from blood. The rearrangement joins TRBV6-5 to TRBJ1-5; possible D gene TRBD1, 6 bases. This receptor was taken from a female donor in good health, serving as a healthy control. CDR3 DNA: TGTGCCAGCAAACGGGGGCGCGAGGTCAATCAGCCCCAGCATTTT. Protein sequence: CASKRGREVNQPQHF.